Below, 27 T cell receptor beta chains from the same sample are listed, as sequenced in a study of regulatory T cells in long-lasting Graves disease. Time point denoted: newly diagnosed GD, antithyroid drugs for less than 3 months. PBMC RNA served as the TCR library source. Arm-PCR of CDR3 regions with iRepertoire HTBI primers generated TCR beta libraries. TCRdb reprocessed the multiplex PCR reads with MiXCR, giving one entry per CDR3 protein. The data show roughly 500,000 distinct CDR3 sequences, around 13% seen once. This same sample was also part of a study on T cells in Graves' hyperthyroidism and ophthalmopathy.

Source: peripheral blood mononuclear cells (PBMCs), taken at new diagnosis, from a patient treated with antithyroid drugs. All receptors derive from a woman in her 30s with Graves disease.

This clonotype was detected many times. The chain has TRBV20-1 and TRBJ1-6; 8 positions agree with TRBD1. Germline values: CDR1 DFQATT, CDR2 SNEGSKA (reference sequence). This CDR3 spans 13 amino acids. Trimming cost V 3 bases and J 9 bases; bases outside gene matches: 4. CDR3 sequence reads: CSARGDRSSPLHF. In nucleotides, the CDR3 is TGCAGTGCTAGGGGGGACAGGAGTTCACCCCTCCACTTT.

The table lists this clonotype with many counts. The chain carries TRBV19 and TRBJ2-7, with TRBD2 matching 9 bases. Germline lookup yields CDR1 LNHDA and CDR2 SQIVND (reference sequence). With V trimmed by 3 bases and J by 3 bases, 6 bases remained unmatched. This CDR3 is 15 amino acids long. The CDR3 DNA sequence: TGTGCCAGTAGTATTATACTAGCGGGTCACTACGAGCAGTACTTC. Translation gives CASSIILAGHYEQYF.

In its sample, this clonotype was seen many times. The chain recombines TRBV11-1 with TRBJ2-1; 14 bases match TRBD2. In germline, CDR1 is SGHAT, CDR2 FQDESV (reference sequence). V was clipped by 0 bases and J by 8 bases; unmatched bases: 6. CDR3 length equals 17 residues. The CDR3 protein is CASSLARTSGRSDEQFF. CDR3 DNA: TGTGCCAGCAGCTTAGCTCGGACTAGCGGGAGGTCGGATGAGCAGTTCTTC. Full variable domain (remainder filled in from reference TRBV11-1 and TRBJ2-1): EAEVAQSPRYKITEKSQAVAFWCDPISGHATLYWYRQILGQGPELLVQFQDESVVDDSQLPKDRFSAERLKGVDSTLKIQPAELGDSAMYLCASSLARTSGRSDEQFFGPGTRLTVL.

There are many counts of this clonotype. V gene TRBV2 combines with J gene TRBJ2-2, with D hard to call. The germline V and J ends were trimmed by 5 bases and 3 bases, with 13 bases remaining between them. Per germline, CDR1 SNHLY and CDR2 FYNNEI. This CDR3 is built from 15 residues. The CDR3 sequence: CASSRNTPDTGELFF. CDR3 sequence (DNA): TGTGCCAGCAGTCGTAACACACCTGACACCGGGGAGCTGTTTTTT.

This clonotype was seen repeatedly, ten times or more. The V gene is TRBV5-1, the J gene TRBJ1-5, with D uncertain. This CDR3 is 13 amino acids long. Trimming took 0 bases from V and 5 from J, leaving 6 bases between them. CDR1 and CDR2 from the germline V gene are SGHRS and YFSETQ. The CDR3 coding sequence is TGCGCCAGCAGCTTGGATGGATATCAGCCCCAGCATTTT. Amino acid sequence: CASSLDGYQPQHF.

Of note for this clonotype: One base away lies a much larger clone, so this may be a sequencing read error. J is TRBJ1-1 and V is TRBV6-2 or TRBV6-3, with 7 nucleotides matching TRBD1. V shed 7 bases and J 0 bases; nucleotides not matched to a gene: 5. The V gene's germline CDR1 is MNHEY and CDR2 SVGEGT. The CDR3 spans 14 residues. The CDR3 is CASNRGQMNTEAFF. Written as DNA, the CDR3 is TGTGCCAGCAATAGGGGACAGATGAACACTGAAGCTTTCTTT.

This clonotype was counted many times. J is TRBJ2-3 and V is TRBV12-3 or TRBV12-4; 13 bases fit TRBD2. The length of the CDR3 is 17 residues. With 5 bases clipped from V and 4 bases from J, the junction kept 9 bases outside the gene matches. This CDR3 is CASSRLAGGPRADTQYF. The CDR3 DNA sequence: TGTGCCAGCAGTCGACTAGCGGGAGGACCCCGGGCAGATACGCAGTATTTT.

There are many counts of this clonotype. The chain recombines TRBV2 with TRBJ1-5, with 8 bases matching TRBD1. V gave up 2 bases and J gave up 2 bases; unmatched junction bases: 8. The V gene's germline CDR1 is SNHLY and CDR2 FYNNEI. The CDR3 sequence is 17 residues long. CDR3 in amino acids: CASSERKDRAGNQPQHF. The CDR3 DNA reads TGTGCCAGCAGTGAAAGAAAGGACAGGGCGGGCAATCAGCCCCAGCATTTT.

This clonotype was counted many times. The chain joins TRBV6-1 to TRBJ1-5, with D possibly matching TRBD1 (5 bases). Germline assignment: CDR1 MNHNS and CDR2 SASEGT. The length of the CDR3 is 11 residues. V was trimmed by 7 bases and J by 5 bases, leaving 6 bases between them. CDR3: CASKQDQPQHF. Here the CDR3 DNA reads TGTGCCAGCAAACAGGATCAGCCCCAGCATTTT.

The J gene is TRBJ2-2, the V gene TRBV9, with a possible D match to TRBD1 (6 bases). CDR3 length equals 14 residues. Germline-derived CDR1 and CDR2 are SGDLS and YYNGEE. V shed 7 bases and J shed 2 bases, with 12 bases lying between them. CDR3 nucleotide sequence: TGTGCCAGCGGGCCGGGACATAACACCGGGGAGCTGTTTTTT. Its protein product is CASGPGHNTGELFF.

This clonotype came up a few times. The CDR3 DNA follows: TGTGCCAGCCCTGCGGTAGGGGGGGGTAGCCGGACCTACGAGCAGTACTTC. Translated: CASPAVGGGSRTYEQYF. The chain recombines TRBV7-3 with TRBJ2-7; tentative D call: TRBD2 (7 bases). CDR3 size: 17 residues. Per the germline V gene, CDR1 is SGHTA and CDR2 is FQGTGA. The ends were cut back, 8 bases at V and 2 bases at J, with 25 bases in the middle.

This clonotype showed up many times. The chain uses TRBV28 and TRBJ1-5, with TRBD1 as a possible D gene (6 bases). Germline CDR1 and CDR2: MDHEN and SYDVKM. This CDR3 is 14 amino acids long. V was cut by 6 bases and J by 3 bases, with 12 bases left in between. The CDR3 bases are TGTGCCAGCAGACCGACAGGATCCAATCAGCCCCAGCATTTT. Amino acid sequence: CASRPTGSNQPQHF. The full variable domain, rest sourced from reference TRBV28 and TRBJ1-5, is DVKVTQSSRYLVKRTGEKVFLECVQDMDHENMFWYRQDPGLGLRLIYFSYDVKMKEKGDIPEGYSVSREKKERFSLILESASTNQTSMYLCASRPTGSNQPQHFGDGTRLSIL.

This clonotype was observed at least ten times. V is TRBV7-8 and J is TRBJ2-7; D possibly corresponds to TRBD1 (5 bases). Germline assignment: CDR1 SGHVS and CDR2 FQNEAQ. V lost 2 bases to trimming and J lost 2 bases, with 13 bases between them. The CDR3 runs to 15 residues. This CDR3 is CASSLQGGSTYEQYF. The DNA of the CDR3 is TGTGCCAGCAGCTTACAGGGTGGTTCAACCTACGAGCAGTACTTC.

This clonotype was seen repeatedly, ten times or more. The CDR3 region is CASSAAGYYEQYF. The CDR3 DNA reads as TGCGCCAGCAGCGCCGCTGGGTACTACGAGCAGTACTTC. The gene calls are TRBV5-1 and TRBJ2-7; D gene uncertain. Deletions cut 4 bases from V and 3 bases from J, with 11 bases between. This CDR3 is built from 13 residues. CDR1 is SGHRS and CDR2 is YFSETQ in the germline V gene.

This clonotype was counted between two and nine times. This chain links TRBV27 with TRBJ2-1; 12 bases agree with TRBD2. The V gene's germline CDR1 is MNHEY and CDR2 SMNVEV (reference sequence). Trimming at V came to 4 bases and at J to 7 bases, leaving 5 bases not matched to a gene. The CDR3 totals 15 residues. The DNA for the CDR3 is TGTGCCAGCAGTTCGACTAGCGGGAGTATGAATGAGCAGTTCTTC. Residues: CASSSTSGSMNEQFF.

This chain links TRBV12-3 or TRBV12-4 with TRBJ2-1, with D possibly TRBD2 on 5 matching bases. This CDR3 contains 17 residues. Trimming left V 6 bases short and J 0 bases short, with 18 bases between. CDR3 in amino acids: CASSFAGLMSSYNEQFF. As DNA, the CDR3 is TGTGCCAGCAGCTTTGCCGGACTTATGAGCTCCTACAATGAGCAGTTCTTC.

The chain couples TRBV6-1 to TRBJ1-4; a possible D gene is TRBD1 (6 bases). CDR3 length equals 14 residues. Germline values: CDR1 MNHNS, CDR2 SASEGT. The V end lost 6 bases, the J end lost 2 bases, and 10 bases lay between the germline ends. The CDR3 nucleotides are TGTGCCAGCAGCGCCCAGGGGACTAATGAAAAACTGTTTTTT. This encodes CASSAQGTNEKLFF.

This clonotype has ten or more counts. The rearrangement joins TRBV9 to TRBJ2-7; the D is unclear. The ends were cut back, 0 bases at V and 6 bases at J, with 7 bases in the middle. Germline values: CDR1 SGDLS, CDR2 YYNGEE. CDR3 length: 12 amino acids. CDR3 bases: TGTGCCAGCAGCGTAGGAGTGGGCGAGCAGTACTTC. The encoded protein is CASSVGVGEQYF.

CDR3 in amino acids: CASRGEGNTEAFF. DNA for the CDR3: TGTGCCAGCAGAGGAGAGGGGAACACTGAAGCTTTCTTT. The chain combines TRBV7-3 with TRBJ1-1; D not resolved. Per the germline V gene, CDR1 is SGHTA and CDR2 is FQGTGA. The CDR3 is made up of 13 amino acids. Trimming shortened V by 6 bases and J by 1 base, and 9 bases separated the two germline ends.

In this sample, this clonotype turned up many times. This chain connects TRBV30 to TRBJ2-2; TRBD1 matches 9 bases. V gave up 3 bases and J gave up 10 bases; unmatched junction bases: 15. CDR3 length equals 16 residues. Per germline, CDR1 GTSNPN and CDR2 SVGIG (reference sequence). CDR3 nucleotides: TGTGCCTGGAGGGGTCGCTGGGGACAGGGATTCGAGGAGCTGTTTTTT. Encoded protein: CAWRGRWGQGFEELFF.

The chain carries TRBV5-8 and TRBJ1-1; tentatively, D is TRBD1 (5 bases). V lost 2 bases, J lost 1 base, and 12 bases lay in between. Germline CDR1 SGHTS, CDR2 YDEGEE. The CDR3 is 15 residues long. CDR3 loop: CASSLGTSENTEAFF. The CDR3 region has the DNA TGTGCCAGCAGCTTAGGGACCTCGGAGAACACTGAAGCTTTCTTT.

The sample holds a few counts of this clonotype. V usage is TRBV6-5 and J usage is TRBJ2-3; the D gene is possibly TRBD2 (5 bases). The CDR3 has 15 amino acids. The V gene's germline CDR1 is MNHEY and CDR2 SVGAGI. Trimming took 0 bases from V and 4 from J, leaving 11 bases between them. The CDR3, as DNA: TGTGCCAGCAGTTACTCCCTAGCCGCCGCAGATACGCAGTATTTT. This gives the protein CASSYSLAAADTQYF.

The V and J genes are TRBV3-1 and TRBJ2-1; D is unclear. Trimming removed 7 bases at V and 7 bases at J, with 17 bases between. The germline gives CDR1 LGHDT, CDR2 YNNKEL (reference sequence). This CDR3 region has 14 residues. CDR3 in DNA: TGTGCCAGCAAAGAATACGGGTCCAAGAATGAGCAGTTCTTC. Protein: CASKEYGSKNEQFF.

In the case of this clonotype: The conserved closing phenylalanine or tryptophan is absent in this CDR3, likely reflecting a read error. This chain links TRBV12-3 or TRBV12-4 with TRBJ2-1; D perhaps matches TRBD2 (5 bases). The J call may be incorrect, as the DNA end agrees better with TRBJ2-5. This CDR3 has 15 amino acids. The CDR3 loop is CASSFSTGGRETQYS. The CDR3 coding sequence is TGTGCCAGCAGTTTCTCTACCGGAGGTAGGGAGACCCAGTACTCC.

This clonotype came up many times. The chain has TRBV6-1 and TRBJ2-7, with 9 bases lining up with TRBD2. Germline CDR1 MNHNS, CDR2 SASEGT. V was pared by 6 bases and J by 4 bases, with 10 bases of the junction left unmatched. The CDR3 is made up of 15 amino acids. The DNA of the CDR3 is TGTGCCAGCAGCGACGGTGCGGGAGGGCGATACGAGCAGTACTTC. Its translation: CASSDGAGGRYEQYF.

V is TRBV28 and J is TRBJ1-5; 10 bases are shared with TRBD1. Trimming took 4 bases from V and 7 from J; bases not matched to a gene: 7. This CDR3 is 15 amino acids long. Germline V CDR1 and CDR2: MDHEN, SYDVKM. CDR3 nucleotides: TGTGCCAGCAGTTACCTGGGACAGGGGAACCAGCCCCAGCATTTT. Its translation: CASSYLGQGNQPQHF.

This clonotype has a count of ten or more. The chain has TRBV6-9 and TRBJ2-2; TRBD2 matches 9 bases. The CDR3 has 14 residues. CDR1 and CDR2 from the germline V gene are MNHGY and SVAAGI. Trimming at V came to 4 bases and at J to 5 bases, leaving 2 bases not matched to a gene. In nucleotides, the CDR3 is TGTGCCAGCAGTTTAGCGGGGGTGACCGGGGAGCTGTTTTTT. Protein: CASSLAGVTGELFF.